A single sample gave rise to the 30 T cell receptor beta chains below, sequenced in a study of T cell responses to AZD1222 COVID-19 vaccine. Assay used: immunoSEQ multiplex PCR; TCRdb lists only in-frame clones, some missing. The sample lists approximately 110,000 clones; under 90% were seen once. Specimen: peripheral blood, collected on day 0 of AZD1222 vaccination. These receptors all come from an adult in good health.

The chain employs TRBV5-6 and TRBJ1-6; TRBD1 agrees at 12 bases. The CDR3 contains 16 residues. J was trimmed by 7 bases and V by 4 bases; bases with no gene match: 6. Per germline, CDR1 SGHDT and CDR2 YYEEEE. The CDR3 DNA reads as TGTGCCAGCAGCCCGGGACAGGGGGCCAACAATTCACCCCTCCACTTT. It yields the protein CASSPGQGANNSPLHF.

The chain employs TRBV4-1 and TRBJ1-3; 9 bases match TRBD1. CDR3 size: 16 residues. The germline V gene encodes CDR1 MGHRA and CDR2 YSYEKL. J was trimmed by 0 bases and V by 5 bases; bases with no gene match: 5. CDR3 sequence reads: CASSKDRGFSGNTIYF. The CDR3 DNA is TGCGCCAGCAGCAAGGACAGGGGTTTCTCTGGAAACACCATATATTTT.

This clone was seen a few times. The rearrangement uses TRBV2 and TRBJ2-1, with TRBD2 matching over 10 bases. Trimming cost V 6 bases and J 1 base; bases outside gene matches: 6. CDR3 length: 16 residues. The V gene's germline CDR1 is SNHLY and CDR2 FYNNEI. The CDR3 loop reads CASRQTSGLSYNEQFF. The CDR3 DNA is TGTGCCAGCAGACAGACTAGCGGGCTTTCCTACAATGAGCAGTTCTTC.

The rearrangement joins TRBV28 to TRBJ2-1; 8 positions agree with TRBD2. CDR1 is MDHEN and CDR2 is SYDVKM in the germline V gene. The ends lost 5 bases at V and 5 bases at J; junction bases unmatched: 17. The CDR3 runs 18 residues. CDR3: CASSILNIAGRRNNEQFF. CDR3 DNA sequence: TGTGCCAGCAGTATTCTAAACATAGCGGGACGACGAAACAATGAGCAGTTCTTC.

The chain combines TRBV5-1 with TRBJ1-2, with D maybe TRBD1 (6 bases). V shed 2 bases and J shed 4 bases, with 9 bases lying between them. Germline loops: CDR1 SGHRS, CDR2 YFSETQ. The CDR3 has 13 amino acids. DNA of the CDR3: TGCGCCAGCAGCTTAGGGGGAACCTATGGCTACACCTTC. It specifies CASSLGGTYGYTF.

The chain is built from TRBV2 and TRBJ2-5; 8 bases are a match to TRBD2. The V gene end was trimmed by 2 bases and the J gene end by 7 bases; junction bases not matched to a gene: 9. Germline-derived CDR1 and CDR2 are SNHLY and FYNNEI. There are 15 residues in the CDR3. The CDR3 loop reads CASSETAGGPSTQYF. The CDR3 region has the DNA TGTGCCAGCAGTGAAACCGCGGGGGGCCCTTCGACCCAGTACTTC.

The chain recombines TRBV5-1 with TRBJ1-3; 11 bases line up with TRBD1. The CDR3 has 17 amino acids. The germline V gene has CDR1 SGHRS and CDR2 YFSETQ. The V segment lost 4 bases and the J segment 0 bases; nucleotides outside the gene matches: 6. The CDR3 DNA reads TGCGCCAGCAGCACCGGACAGGGGGCCCGCTCTGGAAACACCATATATTTT. It yields the protein CASSTGQGARSGNTIYF.

The rearrangement joins TRBV6-2 or TRBV6-3 to TRBJ2-1, with unresolved D. The V end was cut by 2 bases, the J end by 6 bases, with 8 bases between. The CDR3 sequence is 13 residues long. Germline assignment: CDR1 MNHEY and CDR2 SVGEGT. In DNA, the CDR3 is TGTGCCAGCAGTTACCCATGGGGCAATGAGCAGTTCTTC. Residues: CASSYPWGNEQFF.

V is TRBV21-1 and J is TRBJ2-3. TRBV21-1 is recorded as a pseudogene. The CDR3 is 13 residues long. Here the CDR3 reads CARRTVRHDTQYF. CDR3 coding DNA: TGTGCCAGACGGACGGTGAGACACGATACGCAGTATTTT.

The J gene is TRBJ2-7, the V gene TRBV6-5; a weak D match, TRBD1 (5 bases). V lost 0 bases to trimming and J lost 0 bases, with 9 bases between them. Germline assignment: CDR1 MNHEY and CDR2 SVGAGI. CDR3 length: 15 amino acids. Here the CDR3 reads CASSYSSQGSYEQYF. CDR3 bases: TGTGCCAGCAGTTACTCATCCCAGGGCTCCTACGAGCAGTACTTC.

The J gene is TRBJ2-1, the V gene TRBV10-2; D may correspond to TRBD1 or TRBD2 (5 bases each). Trimming removed 5 bases from V and 6 bases from J, with 20 bases in between. This CDR3 has 16 amino acids. Germline loops: CDR1 WSHSY, CDR2 SAAADI. CDR3: CASSPTGTPALNEQFF. The CDR3 DNA follows: TGCGCCAGCAGTCCTACCGGGACCCCAGCCCTCAATGAGCAGTTCTTC.

V gene TRBV7-9 combines with J gene TRBJ2-4, with 9 bases aligning to TRBD1. J lost 0 bases, V lost 6 bases, and 6 bases had no gene match. Looked up from germline, CDR1 is SEHNR and CDR2 is FQNEAQ (reference sequence). CDR3 length equals 16 residues. Written as DNA, the CDR3 is TGTGCCAGCAGTTTTGGACAGGGGATAGCCAAAAACATTCAGTACTTC. Protein sequence: CASSFGQGIAKNIQYF.

The rearrangement links TRBV28 to TRBJ2-1, with TRBD2 identical over 9 bases. Losses at the gene ends were 5 bases for V and 6 bases for J; bases not matched to a gene: 8. The CDR3 consists of 15 residues. Germline CDR1 MDHEN, CDR2 SYDVKM. This CDR3 is CASSPAGGPLNEQFF. The CDR3, as DNA: TGTGCCAGCAGTCCCGCGGGGGGGCCCCTCAATGAGCAGTTCTTC.

This clone was seen only once. The V gene is TRBV10-3, the J gene TRBJ2-3, with 9 bases that match TRBD2. Per the germline V gene, CDR1 is ENHRY and CDR2 is SYGVKD. Losses at the gene ends were 6 bases for V and 2 bases for J; bases not matched to a gene: 3. This CDR3 has 14 amino acids. CDR3 residues: CAISGTSNTDTQYF. Written as DNA, the CDR3 is TGTGCCATCAGCGGGACTAGCAACACAGATACGCAGTATTTT.

The chain joins TRBV18 to TRBJ1-2, with 7 positions matching TRBD1. The trim removed 4 bases at V and 5 bases at J, leaving 19 bases unmatched. The CDR3 contains 18 residues. Germline V gene data show CDR1 as KGHSH and CDR2 as LQKENI. CDR3 protein: CASSLSTGTASPGYGYTF. The CDR3 bases are TGTGCCAGCTCACTGTCGACCGGGACAGCTTCTCCAGGGTATGGCTACACCTTC.

This chain links TRBV18 with TRBJ2-7; D remains unclear. Looked up from germline, CDR1 is KGHSH and CDR2 is LQKENI. The CDR3 has 14 residues. V lost 0 bases and J lost 5, with 11 bases in between. For the CDR3, the DNA is TGTGCCAGCTCACCACCGGGCCCCCTGGACGAGCAGTACTTC. Its translation is CASSPPGPLDEQYF.

The chain links TRBV3-1 (or the pseudogene TRBV3-2) to TRBJ2-1; 7 bases fit TRBD2. This CDR3 is built from 15 residues. J gave up 7 bases and V 1 base, and 7 bases lay outside the gene matches. Germline lookup yields CDR1 LGHDT and CDR2 YNNKEL (reference sequence). Here the CDR3 reads CASSQGGGPRNEQFF. The CDR3, as DNA: TGTGCCAGCAGCCAAGGGGGAGGGCCGCGTAATGAGCAGTTCTTC.

This chain joins TRBV15 and TRBJ1-5; tentative D call: TRBD1 (5 bases). Trimming took off 0 bases at V and 5 bases at J, with 11 bases between the two ends. Germline V lookup: CDR1 LNHNV, CDR2 YYDKDF (reference sequence). The CDR3 totals 15 residues. In nucleotides, the CDR3 is TGTGCCACCAGCAGAGACAGGGTGGGGTATCAGCCCCAGCATTTT. Translated: CATSRDRVGYQPQHF.

The genes are TRBV6-5 and TRBJ1-2, with D unclear. CDR1 and CDR2 (germline): MNHEY, SVGAGI. The V gene lost 2 bases and the J gene lost 8 bases, with 9 bases spanning the gap. The CDR3 has 12 residues. The CDR3 loop reads CASSYGLRGYTF. The DNA of the CDR3 is TGTGCCAGCAGTTACGGTCTGAGGGGCTACACCTTC.

This clone occurred once. The rearrangement uses TRBV6-5 and TRBJ2-1, with 7 bases matching TRBD2. The V and J ends lost 6 bases and 4 bases, in that order; junction bases with no gene match: 9. The CDR3 is 15 amino acids. Germline CDR1 and CDR2: MNHEY and SVGAGI. The CDR3 nucleotides are TGTGCCAGCAGCAAAGGCGGCGGGAGATACAATGAGCAGTTCTTC. Encoded protein: CASSKGGGRYNEQFF.

The V gene is TRBV5-1, the J gene TRBJ1-1, with TRBD1 as a possible D gene (5 bases). The CDR3 is 17 amino acids. V lost 7 bases and J 1 base, leaving 23 bases between the germline ends. The V gene's germline CDR1 is SGHRS and CDR2 YFSETQ. The CDR3 nucleotides read TGCGCCAGCGGACCCTCGGGGGGAACGAGAGGGAACACTGAAGCTTTCTTT. This translates into CASGPSGGTRGNTEAFF. The whole variable domain, filled in from reference TRBV5-1 and TRBJ1-1, reads KAGVTQTPRYLIKTRGQQVTLSCSPISGHRSVSWYQQTPGQGLQFLFEYFSETQRNKGNFPGRFSGRQFSNSRSEMNVSTLELGDSALYLCASGPSGGTRGNTEAFFGQGTRLTVV.

The chain joins TRBV12-3 or TRBV12-4 to TRBJ2-2; either TRBD1 or TRBD2 may fit D (6 bases each). The CDR3 is 13 amino acids. With 7 bases removed from V and 6 bases from J, the gap between germline ends came to 12 bases. The CDR3 is CASIPRGAGELFF. CDR3 in DNA: TGTGCCAGCATCCCAAGGGGGGCCGGGGAGCTGTTTTTT.

The chain links TRBV19 to TRBJ1-4; D unclear. CDR1 and CDR2 from the germline V gene are LNHDA and SQIVND (reference sequence). The CDR3 spans 12 residues. Trimming removed 6 bases at V and 8 bases at J, with 10 bases between. The DNA for the CDR3 is TGTGCCAGTAGGAATCAGCGGGAAAAACTGTTTTTT. This encodes CASRNQREKLFF.

V and J are TRBV27 and TRBJ1-2; TRBD1 is a possible D gene (5 bases). Germline V lookup: CDR1 MNHEY, CDR2 SMNVEV (reference sequence). The CDR3 has 15 amino acids. V gave up 5 bases and J gave up 8 bases, with 21 bases separating them. This chain's CDR3 is CASSASRGARGGYTF. The CDR3 DNA sequence: TGTGCCAGCAGTGCGTCACGGGGCGCCCGTGGGGGCTACACCTTC.

J is TRBJ1-1 and V is TRBV19; a weak D match, TRBD1 (5 bases). The germline gives CDR1 LNHDA, CDR2 SQIVND (reference sequence). The CDR3 totals 14 residues. Between the trimmed V and J ends, which lost 5 bases and 0 bases, there was a span of 10 bases. The DNA for the CDR3 is TGTGCCAGTAGTCCGGGGGGACTGAACACTGAAGCTTTCTTT. It yields the protein CASSPGGLNTEAFF.

The V call is TRBV30, the J call TRBJ1-1; D is unresolved. With 1 base removed from V and 0 bases from J, the gap between germline ends came to 6 bases. The CDR3 covers 13 residues. Germline-derived CDR1 and CDR2 are GTSNPN and SVGIG (reference sequence). As DNA, the CDR3 is TGTGCCTGGAGTGGGGGAATGAACACTGAAGCTTTCTTT. Translated: CAWSGGMNTEAFF.

This rearrangement joins TRBV4-1 to TRBJ2-3, with 12 nucleotides matching TRBD2. Germline CDR1 reads MGHRA; CDR2 reads YSYEKL. The CDR3 has 16 residues. V dropped 1 base and J dropped 5; count of bases not matched to a gene: 4. This CDR3 is CASSQVLAGGLDTQYF. DNA for the CDR3: TGCGCCAGCAGCCAAGTACTAGCGGGGGGCTTAGATACGCAGTATTTT.

The chain employs TRBV4-1 and TRBJ1-1, with a weak D call TRBD1 (5 bases). From germline, CDR1 is MGHRA and CDR2 YSYEKL. V shed 1 base and J shed 0 bases, with 9 bases lying between them. The CDR3 contains 15 residues. CDR3 DNA: TGCGCCAGCAGCCAAGGGGGACGGATGAACACTGAAGCTTTCTTT. Protein sequence: CASSQGGRMNTEAFF.

This clone was detected once. The chain combines TRBV6-5 with TRBJ2-7, with D uncertain. V was clipped by 2 bases and J by 1 base, with 9 bases between them. Germline assignment: CDR1 MNHEY and CDR2 SVGAGI. The CDR3 is made up of 14 amino acids. The CDR3: CASSYGSLSYEQYF. The CDR3 DNA reads TGTGCCAGCAGTTACGGTTCACTTTCCTACGAGCAGTACTTC.

The chain carries TRBV3-1 (or the pseudogene TRBV3-2) and TRBJ1-3, with D possibly TRBD1 on 5 matching bases. Trimming took 4 bases from V and 8 from J, leaving 12 bases between them. CDR1 LGHDT and CDR2 YNNKEL come from the germline V gene (reference sequence). The CDR3 totals 13 residues. The CDR3 DNA sequence: TGTGCCAGCAGCCCCCGGCAGGGAGACACCATATATTTT. Translated: CASSPRQGDTIYF.